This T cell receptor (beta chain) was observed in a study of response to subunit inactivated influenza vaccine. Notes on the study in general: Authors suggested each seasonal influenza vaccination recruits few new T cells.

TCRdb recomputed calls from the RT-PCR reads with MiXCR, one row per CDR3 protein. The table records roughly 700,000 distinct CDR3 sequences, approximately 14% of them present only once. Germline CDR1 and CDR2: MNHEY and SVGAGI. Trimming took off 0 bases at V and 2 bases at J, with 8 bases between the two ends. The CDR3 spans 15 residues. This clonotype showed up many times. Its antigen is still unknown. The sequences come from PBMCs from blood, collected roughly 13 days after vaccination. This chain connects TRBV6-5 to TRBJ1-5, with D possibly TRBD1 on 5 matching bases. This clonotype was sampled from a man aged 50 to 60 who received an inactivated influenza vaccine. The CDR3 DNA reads TGTGCCAGCAGTTACTCGGGGGGGGGCAATCAGCCCCAGCATTTT. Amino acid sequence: CASSYSGGGNQPQHF.